Listed below are T cell receptor beta chains from one sample, sequenced in a study of early T cells in non-severe SARS-CoV-2 infection. Via MiXCR, TCRdb re-called the 5' RACE reads, giving one row per CDR3 protein. Of 87,000 or so distinct CDR3 sequences listed, around 13% are singletons. What was sequenced was whole blood. Source of these receptors: an adult who was a healthcare worker with PCR-confirmed SARS-CoV-2 infection or an uninfected control (not recorded which). CDR3s include the opening cysteine and the closing phenylalanine or tryptophan. The order of the fields is D gene, clone size, V gene, J gene, CDR3 DNA, CDR3 protein. A D gene is named only where the DNA matches it firmly. Clone size is shown for a subset of rows, as once, few, many or a class of expanded clone.

D: TRBD1
size: .
V: TRBV28
J: TRBJ1-4
DNA: TGTGCCAGCCGTCCCTCCGGACAGGGGGCTAATGAAAAACTGTTTTTT
CDR3: CASRPSGQGANEKLFF

D: TRBD1
size: few
V: TRBV28
J: TRBJ1-2
DNA: TGTGCCAGCAGTTTATCCGACAGGGCCTATGGCTACACCTTC
CDR3: CASSLSDRAYGYTF

D: TRBD1
size: .
V: TRBV6-4
J: TRBJ1-2
DNA: TGTGCCAGCAGCTCCGGGACAGGGGACTATGGCTACACCTTC
CDR3: CASSSGTGDYGYTF

D: .
size: .
V: TRBV6-5
J: TRBJ1-1
DNA: TGTGCCACCAAGCCAGCAGTTACTCAACAGAACACTGAAGCTTTCTTT
CDR3: CATKPAVTQQNTEAFF

D: .
size: .
V: TRBV14
J: TRBJ1-1
DNA: TGTGCCAGCAGCCAAGAAGGGGCGGGCAAGGCTTTCTTT
CDR3: CASSQEGAGKAFF

D: .
size: many
V: TRBV7-3
J: TRBJ2-6
DNA: TGTGCCAGCAGCTTATCTCCCGGGCTGGGGGCCAACGTCCTGACTTTC
CDR3: CASSLSPGLGANVLTF

D: TRBD1
size: .
V: TRBV7-9
J: TRBJ1-3
DNA: TGTGCCAGCGGACCCCAGGGGACAGGGGGCTTTGGCTCTGGAAACACCATATATTTT
CDR3: CASGPQGTGGFGSGNTIYF

D: .
size: .
V: TRBV4-1
J: TRBJ2-7
DNA: TGCGCCAGCAGCAAACAGGGGGGGTACGAGCAGTACTTC
CDR3: CASSKQGGYEQYF

D: TRBD2
size: few
V: TRBV4-1
J: TRBJ2-7
DNA: TGCGCCAGCAGCCAAGCTCGACTAGCGGGGGTTTACGAGCAGTACTTC
CDR3: CASSQARLAGVYEQYF

D: .
size: few
V: TRBV7-8
J: TRBJ1-2
DNA: TGTGCCAGCAGCCCTTCTGGGGAGACAGAACCTTACTATGGCTACACCTTC
CDR3: CASSPSGETEPYYGYTF

D: .
size: .
V: TRBV10-2
J: TRBJ1-2
DNA: TGCGCCAGCAGTGAGTCGGGCTATGGCTACACCTTC
CDR3: CASSESGYGYTF

D: .
size: .
V: TRBV7-9
J: TRBJ2-7
DNA: TGTGCCAGCAGCCTACCCGGGAACGGATACGAGCAGTACTTC
CDR3: CASSLPGNGYEQYF

D: TRBD1
size: few
V: TRBV12-3/TRBV12-4
J: TRBJ1-5
DNA: TGTGCCAGCAGTGGACAGGGGATTTATAGCAATCAGCCCCAGCATTTT
CDR3: CASSGQGIYSNQPQHF

D: .
size: many
V: TRBV2
J: TRBJ1-6
DNA: TGTGCCAGCATGCTTCAAGTGGATTCACCCCTCCACTTT
CDR3: CASMLQVDSPLHF

D: TRBD1
size: many
V: TRBV6-1
J: TRBJ1-1
DNA: TGTGCCAGCAGTGTACAGGGGGAGAACACTGAAGCTTTCTTT
CDR3: CASSVQGENTEAFF

D: TRBD1
size: .
V: TRBV7-9
J: TRBJ1-2
DNA: TGTGCCAGCAGCATGGGACAGACTTACTATGGCTACACCTTC
CDR3: CASSMGQTYYGYTF

D: .
size: many
V: TRBV5-5
J: TRBJ2-1
DNA: TGTGCCAGCAGCCCGTTGTATGAGCAGTTCTTC
CDR3: CASSPLYEQFF

D: .
size: .
V: TRBV7-6
J: TRBJ1-5
DNA: TGTGCCAGCAGCTTTGAGGGAGGCAATCAGCCCCAGCATTTT
CDR3: CASSFEGGNQPQHF

D: .
size: .
V: TRBV3-1
J: TRBJ2-7
DNA: TGTGCCAGCAGCCCGACCACAGGGAGCTACGAGCAGTACTTC
CDR3: CASSPTTGSYEQYF

D: .
size: .
V: TRBV5-1
J: TRBJ1-5
DNA: TGCGCCAGCAGTCGTTTCTATAGCAATCAGCCCCAGCATTTT
CDR3: CASSRFYSNQPQHF

D: .
size: many
V: TRBV27
J: TRBJ1-5
DNA: TGTGCCAGCAGTTTTGGGGGGACTCAGCCCCAGCATTTT
CDR3: CASSFGGTQPQHF

D: .
size: few
V: TRBV14
J: TRBJ2-5
DNA: TGTGCCAGCAGCCAAGACTACCGGCCCCAAGAGACCCAGTACTTC
CDR3: CASSQDYRPQETQYF

D: .
size: .
V: TRBV7-9
J: TRBJ1-1
DNA: TGTGCCAGCAGCTTAGCTTCGGGGGTCACTGAAGCTTTCTTT
CDR3: CASSLASGVTEAFF